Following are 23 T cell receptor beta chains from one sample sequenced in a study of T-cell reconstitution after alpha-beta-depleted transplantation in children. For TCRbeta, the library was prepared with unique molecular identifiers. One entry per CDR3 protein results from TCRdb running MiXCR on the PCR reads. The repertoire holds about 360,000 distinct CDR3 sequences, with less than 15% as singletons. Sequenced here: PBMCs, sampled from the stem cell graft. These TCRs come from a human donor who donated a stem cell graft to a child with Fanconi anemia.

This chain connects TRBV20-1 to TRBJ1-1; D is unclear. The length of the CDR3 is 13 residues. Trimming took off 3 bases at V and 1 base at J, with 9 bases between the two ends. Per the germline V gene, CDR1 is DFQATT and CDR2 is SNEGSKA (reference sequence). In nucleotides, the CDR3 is TGCAGTGCTAGCAACGGCCAGAACACTGAAGCTTTCTTT. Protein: CSASNGQNTEAFF.

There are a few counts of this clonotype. The CDR3 DNA reads TGTGCCAGCTCACCACCGGGGGGGGCCGATGAAAAACTGTTTTTT. This codes for CASSPPGGADEKLFF. This chain joins TRBV18 and TRBJ1-4, with D maybe TRBD1 (6 bases). Trimming cost V 0 bases and J 6 bases, with 11 bases left between them. The germline gives CDR1 KGHSH, CDR2 LQKENI. This CDR3 comprises 15 residues.

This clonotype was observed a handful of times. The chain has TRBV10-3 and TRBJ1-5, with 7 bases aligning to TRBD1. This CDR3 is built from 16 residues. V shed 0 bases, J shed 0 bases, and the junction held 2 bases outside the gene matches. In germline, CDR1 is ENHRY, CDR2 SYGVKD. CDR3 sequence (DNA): TGTGCCATCAGTGAGTCGACAGGGTATAGCAATCAGCCCCAGCATTTT. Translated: CAISESTGYSNQPQHF.

CDR3 in amino acids: CASSQVWDSLTDSNTGELFF. CDR3 bases: TGCGCCAGCAGCCAAGTTTGGGACAGTCTAACTGACTCGAACACCGGGGAGCTGTTTTTT. This chain connects TRBV4-3 to TRBJ2-2; 7 bases fit TRBD1. V gave up 1 base and J gave up 0 bases; unmatched junction bases: 14. The CDR3 spans 20 residues. Looked up from germline, CDR1 is LGHNA and CDR2 is YSLEER.

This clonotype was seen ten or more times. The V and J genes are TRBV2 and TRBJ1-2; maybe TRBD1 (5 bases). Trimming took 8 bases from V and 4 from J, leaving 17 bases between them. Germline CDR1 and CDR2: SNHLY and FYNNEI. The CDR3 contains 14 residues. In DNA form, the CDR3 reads TGTGCCAGCCCAATTTGGGGCGGGGGCTATGGCTACACCTTC. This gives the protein CASPIWGGGYGYTF.

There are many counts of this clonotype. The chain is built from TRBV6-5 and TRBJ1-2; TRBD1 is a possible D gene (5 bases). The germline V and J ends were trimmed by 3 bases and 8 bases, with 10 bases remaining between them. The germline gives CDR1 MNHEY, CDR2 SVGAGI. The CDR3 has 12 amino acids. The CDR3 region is CASSYSQGGYTF. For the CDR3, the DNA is TGTGCCAGCAGTTATTCCCAGGGAGGCTACACCTTC.

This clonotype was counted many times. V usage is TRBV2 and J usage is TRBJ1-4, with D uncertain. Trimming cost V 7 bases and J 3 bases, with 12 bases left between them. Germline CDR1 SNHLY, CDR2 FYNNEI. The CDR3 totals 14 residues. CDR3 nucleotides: TGTGCCAGCACTGAGTCCGCGGCTAATGAAAAACTGTTTTTT. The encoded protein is CASTESAANEKLFF.

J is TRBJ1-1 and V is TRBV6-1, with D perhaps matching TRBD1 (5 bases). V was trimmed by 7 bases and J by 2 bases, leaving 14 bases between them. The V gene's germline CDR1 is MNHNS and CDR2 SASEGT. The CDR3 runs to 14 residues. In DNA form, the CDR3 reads TGTGCCAGCACAGGGCCGCGGAAAAACACTGAAGCTTTCTTT. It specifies CASTGPRKNTEAFF.

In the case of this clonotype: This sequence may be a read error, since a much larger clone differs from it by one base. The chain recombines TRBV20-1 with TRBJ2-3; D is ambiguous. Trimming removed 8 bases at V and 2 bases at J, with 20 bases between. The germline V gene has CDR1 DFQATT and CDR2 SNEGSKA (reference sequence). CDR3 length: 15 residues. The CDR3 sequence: CSSPGEERITDTQYF. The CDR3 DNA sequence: TGCAGTTCCCCCGGTGAAGAGAGGATCACAGATACGCAGTATTTT.

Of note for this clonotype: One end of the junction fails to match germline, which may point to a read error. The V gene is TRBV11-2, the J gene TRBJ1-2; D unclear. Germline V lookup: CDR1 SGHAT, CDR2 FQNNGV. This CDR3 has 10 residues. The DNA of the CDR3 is TGTGCCAGCAGCTTGTCCCACTTCAGCTTC. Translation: CASSLSHFSF.

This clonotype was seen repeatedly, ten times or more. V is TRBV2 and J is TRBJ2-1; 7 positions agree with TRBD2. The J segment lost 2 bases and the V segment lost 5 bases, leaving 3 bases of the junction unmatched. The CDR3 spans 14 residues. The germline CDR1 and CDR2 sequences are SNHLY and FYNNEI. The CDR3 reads CASSRTRPYNEQFF. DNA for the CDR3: TGTGCCAGCAGTAGGACTAGGCCCTACAATGAGCAGTTCTTC.

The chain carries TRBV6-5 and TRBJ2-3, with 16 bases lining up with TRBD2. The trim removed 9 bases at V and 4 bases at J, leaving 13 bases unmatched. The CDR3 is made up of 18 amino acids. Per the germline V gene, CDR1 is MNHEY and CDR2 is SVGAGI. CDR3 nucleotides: TGTGCCAGTTCCTTATTAGGGACTAGCGGGGGGGCCTCAGATACGCAGTATTTT. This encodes CASSLLGTSGGASDTQYF.

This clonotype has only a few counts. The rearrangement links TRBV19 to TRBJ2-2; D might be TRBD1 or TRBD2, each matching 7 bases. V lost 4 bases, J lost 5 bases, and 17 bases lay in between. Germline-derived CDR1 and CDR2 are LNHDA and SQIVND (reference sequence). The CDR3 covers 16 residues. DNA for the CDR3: TGTGCCAGTAGTACCCAGGGGAGGGGGCGTACCGGGGAGCTGTTTTTT. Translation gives CASSTQGRGRTGELFF.

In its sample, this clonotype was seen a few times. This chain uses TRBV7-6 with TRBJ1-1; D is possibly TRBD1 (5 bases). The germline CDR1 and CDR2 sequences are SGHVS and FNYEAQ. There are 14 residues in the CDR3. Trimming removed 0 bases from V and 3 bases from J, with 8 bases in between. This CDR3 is CASSLALGDTEAFF. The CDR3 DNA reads TGTGCCAGCAGCTTAGCCCTGGGGGACACTGAAGCTTTCTTT.

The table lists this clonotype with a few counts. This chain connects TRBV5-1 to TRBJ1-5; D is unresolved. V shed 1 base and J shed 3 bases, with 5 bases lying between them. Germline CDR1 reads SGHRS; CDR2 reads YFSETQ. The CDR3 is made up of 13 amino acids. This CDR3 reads CASSLMDNQPQHF. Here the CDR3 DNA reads TGCGCCAGCAGCTTGATGGACAATCAGCCCCAGCATTTT.

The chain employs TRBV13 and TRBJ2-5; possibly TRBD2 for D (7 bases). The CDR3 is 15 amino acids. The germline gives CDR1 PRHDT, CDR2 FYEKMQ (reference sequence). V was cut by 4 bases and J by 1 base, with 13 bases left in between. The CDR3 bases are TGTGCCAGCAGCTACGTCGGGGGGCCCCAAGAGACCCAGTACTTC. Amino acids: CASSYVGGPQETQYF.

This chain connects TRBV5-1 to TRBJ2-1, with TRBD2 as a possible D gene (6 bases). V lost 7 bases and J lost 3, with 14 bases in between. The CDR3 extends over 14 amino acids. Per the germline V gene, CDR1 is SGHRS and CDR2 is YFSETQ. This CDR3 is CASGPGEVYNEQFF. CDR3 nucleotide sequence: TGCGCCAGCGGCCCGGGGGAGGTCTACAATGAGCAGTTCTTC.

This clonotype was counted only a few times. The DNA of the CDR3 is TGTGCCAGCAGGCAGGAACAGGGCACTGAAGCTTTCTTT. This gives the protein CASRQEQGTEAFF. The V call is TRBV3-1, the J call TRBJ1-1; D might be TRBD1 (6 bases). Trimming pared 6 bases from V and 4 bases from J, leaving 12 bases between. CDR3 length: 13 residues. The germline V gene encodes CDR1 LGHDT and CDR2 YNNKEL (reference sequence).

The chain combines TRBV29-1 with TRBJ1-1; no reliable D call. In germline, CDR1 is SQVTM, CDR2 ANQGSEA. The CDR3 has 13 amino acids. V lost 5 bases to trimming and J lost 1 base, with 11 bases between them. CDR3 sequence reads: CSVFRATNTEAFF. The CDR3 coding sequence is TGCAGCGTTTTTAGGGCCACGAACACTGAAGCTTTCTTT.

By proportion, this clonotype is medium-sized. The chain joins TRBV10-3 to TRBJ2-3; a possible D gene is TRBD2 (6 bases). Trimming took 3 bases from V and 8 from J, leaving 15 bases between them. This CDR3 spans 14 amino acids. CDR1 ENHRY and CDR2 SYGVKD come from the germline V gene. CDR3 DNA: TGTGCCATCAGTGAAGCCTCAGCCGGGGGTACGCAGTATTTT. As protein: CAISEASAGGTQYF.

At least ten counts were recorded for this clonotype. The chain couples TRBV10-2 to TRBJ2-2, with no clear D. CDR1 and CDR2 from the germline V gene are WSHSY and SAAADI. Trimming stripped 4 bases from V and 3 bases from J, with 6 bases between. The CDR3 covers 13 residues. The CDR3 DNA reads TGCGCCAGCAGTGGCTCGTACACCGGGGAGCTGTTTTTT. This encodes CASSGSYTGELFF.

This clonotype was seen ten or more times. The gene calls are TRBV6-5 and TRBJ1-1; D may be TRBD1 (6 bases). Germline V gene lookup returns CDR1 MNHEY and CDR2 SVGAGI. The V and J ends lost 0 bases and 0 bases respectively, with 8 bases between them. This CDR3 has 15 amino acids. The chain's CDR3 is CASSYSGHMNTEAFF. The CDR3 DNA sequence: TGTGCCAGCAGTTACTCGGGACACATGAACACTGAAGCTTTCTTT.

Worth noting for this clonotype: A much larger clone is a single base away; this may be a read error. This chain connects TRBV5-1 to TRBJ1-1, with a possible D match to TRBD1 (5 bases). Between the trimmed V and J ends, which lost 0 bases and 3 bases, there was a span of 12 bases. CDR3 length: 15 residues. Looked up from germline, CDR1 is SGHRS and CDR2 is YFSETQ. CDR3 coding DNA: TGCGCCAGCAGCTTGGTTGCGGGGACCGACACTGAAGCTTTCTTT. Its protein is CASSLVAGTDTEAFF.